This TCR beta chain was recorded in a study of blood T cell repertoires in COVID-19. V lost 7 bases, J lost 2 bases, and 15 bases lay in between. This CDR3 has 14 amino acids. Per the germline V gene, CDR1 is SEHNR and CDR2 is FQNEAQ (reference sequence). Per the original methods: How many nucleated cells were present was estimated from reference gene primer amplification. The table came from immunoSEQ multiplex PCR; TCRdb's copy has only in-frame clones and leaves some out. The D gene and trimming were derived from the DNA, and the V and J assignments and clone size from that table. The sample consists of 200,000 to 250,000 clones, approximately 80% of them appearing once. Participant age was about 18 to 95 years, and participants resided in 20 to 30 US areas. Each participant's cohort was designated according to participant-reported clinical history.

V is TRBV7-9 and J is TRBJ2-7, with D unclear. This TCR derives from a woman between 45 and 65 years old with acute COVID-19. Sequenced material: PBMCs or T cells enriched from blood (not recorded which). Here the CDR3 DNA reads TGTGCCAGCACCGACGTAGAAGACACCTACGAGCAGTACTTC. Encoded protein: CASTDVEDTYEQYF.